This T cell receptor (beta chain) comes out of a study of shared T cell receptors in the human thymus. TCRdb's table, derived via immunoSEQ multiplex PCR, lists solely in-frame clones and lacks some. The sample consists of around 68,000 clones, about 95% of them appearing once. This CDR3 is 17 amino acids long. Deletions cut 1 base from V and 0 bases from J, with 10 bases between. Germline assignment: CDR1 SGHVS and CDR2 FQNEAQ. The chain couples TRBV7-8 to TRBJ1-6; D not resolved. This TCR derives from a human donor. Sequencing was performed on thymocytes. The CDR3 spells CASSLEVGSSYNSPLHF. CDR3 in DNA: TGTGCCAGCAGCTTAGAGGTGGGAAGCTCCTATAATTCACCCCTCCACTTT.